This T cell receptor (beta chain) stems from a study of control samples from healthy donors and cancer patients. Germline loops: CDR1 SGHAT, CDR2 FQNNGV. Trimming pared 1 base from V and 5 bases from J, leaving 14 bases between. The CDR3 totals 15 residues. Libraries were prepared by immunoSEQ multiplex PCR; TCRdb keeps only in-frame clonotypes and omits some of them. The top ten clones hold 0.75% to 0.95% of a sample with approximately 60,000 clones, under 95% of them seen once. Sample: PBMCs. The sequence was obtained from a man aged 25 to 40 with colorectal cancer. The chain uses TRBV11-2 and TRBJ1-1; D is perhaps TRBD1 (5 bases). CDR3 in amino acids: CASSLVGAGTTEAFF. Here the CDR3 DNA reads TGTGCCAGCAGCTTAGTTGGGGCAGGGACTACTGAAGCTTTCTTT.